There are a few counts of the clone carrying this T cell receptor beta chain. The data stem from a study of blood T cells in healthy people across ages. Together with a sample-barcoded 5' primer, a J-beta primer mix was included in a second PCR lasting roughly 7 to 11 cycles. Each cDNA molecule carried a tag from a template-switch adaptor that contained 12 random nucleotides. A single record per CDR3 protein comes from TCRdb applying MiXCR to the 5' RACE reads. The repertoire includes about 1.5 million distinct CDR3 sequences, 35% to 45% of them detected once, and about 3.8% sits in the top ten. Per germline, CDR1 LNHDA and CDR2 SQIVND (reference sequence). The CDR3 extends over 14 amino acids. V gave up 3 bases and J gave up 0 bases, with 9 bases separating them.

The material sequenced was blood. The clonotype originates from a woman aged 18 to 35 in good health. This chain links TRBV19 with TRBJ2-7; D might be TRBD2 (5 bases). The CDR3 DNA reads as TGTGCCAGTAGTATTGGCGGGCACTCCTACGAGCAGTACTTC. As protein: CASSIGGHSYEQYF.